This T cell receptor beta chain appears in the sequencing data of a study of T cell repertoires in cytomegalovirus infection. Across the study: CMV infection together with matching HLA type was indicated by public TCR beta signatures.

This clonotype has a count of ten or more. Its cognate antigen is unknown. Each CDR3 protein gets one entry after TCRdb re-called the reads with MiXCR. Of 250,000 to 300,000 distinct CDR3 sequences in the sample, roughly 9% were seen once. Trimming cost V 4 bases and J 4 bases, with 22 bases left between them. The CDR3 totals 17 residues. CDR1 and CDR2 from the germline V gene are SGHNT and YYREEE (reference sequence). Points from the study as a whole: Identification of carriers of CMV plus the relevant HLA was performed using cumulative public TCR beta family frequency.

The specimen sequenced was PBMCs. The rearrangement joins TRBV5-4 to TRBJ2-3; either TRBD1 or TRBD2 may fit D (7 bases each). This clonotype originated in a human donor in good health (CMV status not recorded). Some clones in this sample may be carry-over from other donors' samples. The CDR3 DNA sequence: TGTGCCAGCAGCACCCAGGGGGGGGGCATGCGGCCAGATACGCAGTATTTT. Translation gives CASSTQGGGMRPDTQYF.